These 3 T cell receptor beta chains were all obtained from the same sample, sequenced in a study of T-cell memory formation after mild COVID-19. TCRdb re-derived calls from the 5' RACE reads in MiXCR, one entry per CDR3 protein. The top ten hold 2% to 2.5% of the sample, which has about 130,000 distinct CDR3 sequences, approximately 6.2% seen once. The sequenced material came from PBMCs or a T cell subset sorted from them (not recorded which). All receptors come from an adult woman who had mild COVID-19 (a few samples of this study predate the infection). Cell type and time point are not known.

This clonotype was counted ten times or more. The chain employs TRBV5-1 and TRBJ2-2, with D tentatively TRBD2 (5 bases). This CDR3 comprises 15 residues. The germline V gene encodes CDR1 SGHRS and CDR2 YFSETQ. V dropped 4 bases and J dropped 0 bases, with 10 bases sitting between them. For the CDR3, the DNA is TGCGCCAGCAGCAGTGGAGGAACGAACACCGGGGAGCTGTTTTTT. As protein: CASSSGGTNTGELFF.

This chain links TRBV4-2 with TRBJ2-2; 11 positions agree with TRBD2. Looked up from germline, CDR1 is LGHNA and CDR2 is YNFKEQ. The J segment lost 7 bases and the V segment lost 1 base, leaving 14 bases of the junction unmatched. The CDR3 covers 19 residues. CDR3 nucleotide sequence: TGTGCCAGCAGCCAAGTCGTCTCACTAGCGGGAGATTTGGGCGGGGAGCTGTTTTTT. As protein: CASSQVVSLAGDLGGELFF.

This clonotype was seen more than once but under ten times. The rearrangement joins TRBV20-1 to TRBJ2-1, with D perhaps matching TRBD2 (5 bases). The CDR3 totals 10 residues. Germline assignment: CDR1 DFQATT and CDR2 SNEGSKA (reference sequence). V was trimmed by 6 bases and J by 6 bases, leaving 6 bases between them. The CDR3 coding sequence is TGCAGTGCCCTAGCCAATGAGCAGTTCTTC. It encodes CSALANEQFF.